These T cell receptor beta chains were read from a single sample in a study of identical twins. One entry per CDR3 protein, called by TCRdb with MiXCR from the 5' RACE reads. The table lists hundreds of thousands of distinct CDR3 sequences, less than 10% of them singletons. These sequences were also reported in another study, on yellow fever vaccine responses in identical twins.

The specimen was PBMCs. These receptors were obtained from a woman between 18 and 29 years old in good health. Both conserved end residues are trimmed from each CDR3. The order of the fields is J gene, V gene, clone size, CDR3 protein. Size tells how often a clone was seen (once, few, many) or the class of an expanded clone, and some rows leave it out.

>TRBJ2-7|TRBV20-1|few
SAAGQGHEQY
>TRBJ1-2|TRBV15|many
ATSREAAGRHYGYT
>TRBJ2-1|TRBV7-9|few
ASSILAGEQF
>TRBJ1-1|TRBV5-1|few
ASDRDGTGNTEAF
>TRBJ2-7|TRBV27|many
ASSPGQGSHEQY
>TRBJ2-5|TRBV9|few
ASSVDGRETQY
>TRBJ2-3|TRBV7-8|few
ASSSEGAGWIWDTQY
>TRBJ2-7|TRBV7-2|few
ASSRRETSGSYEQY
>TRBJ2-3|TRBV20-1|-
SARDTRVSTDTQY
>TRBJ1-1|TRBV29-1|few
SVDEGEGNTEAF
>TRBJ2-7|TRBV4-2|many
ASSQEAVSYEQY
>TRBJ1-6|TRBV5-1|-
ASSLDTVYNSPLH
>TRBJ2-1|TRBV5-6|many
ASSLLGNNEQF
>TRBJ2-1|TRBV7-9|-
ASSPRLGAGDNEQF
>TRBJ2-1|TRBV5-1|few
ASSPGSLSYNEQF
>TRBJ2-5|TRBV20-1|few
SAMTYQETQY
>TRBJ1-5|TRBV5-1|many
ASKLSADSNQPQH
>TRBJ1-1|TRBV28|few
ASSSPPYTEAF
>TRBJ2-3|TRBV7-2|many
ASTPTGGTQY
>TRBJ2-7|TRBV3-1|few
ASSPRGTGYEQY
>TRBJ1-4|TRBV29-1|few
SGGRRGEKLF
>TRBJ2-5|TRBV5-1|few
ASNFGQGAQETQY
>TRBJ2-1|TRBV12-3/TRBV12-4|many
ASKRGSSYNEQF